The 20 T cell receptor beta chains given below trace back to one sample, sequenced in a study of cytomegalovirus exposure and HLA in healthy donors. Data came from immunoSEQ multiplex PCR; TCRdb stores just in-frame clones and leaves some out. Altogether just under 150,000 clones are present, roughly 90% being singletons, with the ten largest covering 4.5%. Sequenced sample: PBMCs. The origin of the receptors is a man aged 18 to 30 in good health and CMV-seropositive.

The J gene is TRBJ2-5, the V gene TRBV27, with 7 positions matching TRBD1. Germline CDR1 and CDR2: MNHEY and SMNVEV (reference sequence). The CDR3 sequence is 13 residues long. The junction had 8 bases not matched to a gene; V was cut back by 7 bases and J by 6 bases. CDR3 sequence: CASNLQGIKTQYF. The CDR3 coding sequence is TGTGCCAGCAACTTACAGGGGATAAAGACCCAGTACTTC.

V and J are TRBV9 and TRBJ1-6; a possible D gene is TRBD1 (5 bases). The CDR3 runs 17 residues. Trimming cost V 0 bases and J 4 bases, with 14 bases left between them. Germline-derived CDR1 and CDR2 are SGDLS and YYNGEE. The CDR3 nucleotides read TGTGCCAGCAGCGTAGGCCCACTGACAGTGTATAATTCACCCCTCCACTTT. Encoded protein: CASSVGPLTVYNSPLHF.

V is TRBV29-1 and J is TRBJ1-5; no clear D. Trimming stripped 5 bases from V and 6 bases from J, with 11 bases between. Looked up from germline, CDR1 is SQVTM and CDR2 is ANQGSEA. CDR3 length equals 12 residues. As DNA, the CDR3 is TGCAGCGTTAAGGAGGCGAGTCAGCCCCAGCATTTT. As protein: CSVKEASQPQHF.

V and J are TRBV5-1 and TRBJ1-3, with D hard to call. From germline, CDR1 is SGHRS and CDR2 YFSETQ. The CDR3 is 15 amino acids. Trimming pared 0 bases from V and 4 bases from J, leaving 11 bases between. This CDR3 is CASSLAPGGGNTIYF. The CDR3 coding sequence is TGCGCCAGCAGCTTGGCCCCGGGAGGAGGAAACACCATATATTTT.

The chain carries TRBV28 and TRBJ2-7, with TRBD1 matching over 10 bases. The germline CDR1 and CDR2 sequences are MDHEN and SYDVKM. The CDR3 loop spans 15 amino acids. The V and J ends lost 4 bases and 2 bases, in that order; junction bases with no gene match: 5. The CDR3 coding sequence is TGTGCCAGCAGTTCCTTCGGGACAGGGGCCTACGAGCAGTACTTC. Encoded protein: CASSSFGTGAYEQYF.

This chain connects TRBV9 to TRBJ1-3; 7 nucleotides match TRBD1. The V segment lost 4 bases and the J segment 2 bases; nucleotides outside the gene matches: 3. From germline, CDR1 is SGDLS and CDR2 YYNGEE. The CDR3 runs 14 residues. The CDR3 bases are TGTGCCAGCAGCCCGGGGACAGCTGGAAACACCATATATTTT. Its translation: CASSPGTAGNTIYF.

The gene calls are TRBV25-1 and TRBJ2-3; TRBD2 matches 15 bases. V gave up 8 bases and J gave up 4 bases; unmatched junction bases: 7. The CDR3 runs 16 residues. Germline CDR1 and CDR2: MGHDK and SYGVNS. For the CDR3, the DNA is TGTGCCAGCGGGGGACTAGCGGGGGGACCCTCAGATACGCAGTATTTT. This sequence encodes CASGGLAGGPSDTQYF.

The genes are TRBV7-2 and TRBJ2-1; tentative D call: TRBD2 (6 bases). Germline CDR1 SGHTA, CDR2 FQGNSA. The CDR3 runs to 16 residues. Trimming left V 5 bases short and J 6 bases short, with 20 bases between. Written as DNA, the CDR3 is TGTGCCAGCAGCACCCTCCGGGACTCGCTTTCCAATGAGCAGTTCTTC. It yields the protein CASSTLRDSLSNEQFF.

The rearrangement uses TRBV19 and TRBJ2-7, with a tentative D call TRBD2 (6 bases). V dropped 8 bases and J dropped 5 bases, with 22 bases sitting between them. Germline assignment: CDR1 LNHDA and CDR2 SQIVND (reference sequence). CDR3 length: 15 amino acids. The CDR3 protein is CASSVLLTSKDEQYF. DNA for the CDR3: TGTGCCAGTTCTGTTCTCCTGACTAGTAAAGACGAGCAGTACTTC.

J is TRBJ2-7 and V is TRBV6-6, with a tentative D call TRBD2 (7 bases). The CDR3 loop spans 14 amino acids. The germline CDR1 and CDR2 sequences are MNHNY and SVGAGI (reference sequence). Trimming shortened V by 2 bases and J by 6 bases, and 14 bases separated the two germline ends. CDR3 sequence reads: CASSYGEGGSEQYF. DNA of the CDR3: TGTGCCAGCAGTTACGGGGAGGGGGGTAGCGAGCAGTACTTC.

The V gene is TRBV5-6, the J gene TRBJ1-6; D is possibly TRBD1 (5 bases). Germline V gene lookup returns CDR1 SGHDT and CDR2 YYEEEE. V was cut by 5 bases and J by 8 bases, with 8 bases left in between. The CDR3 totals 12 residues. CDR3 protein: CASSQGYSPLHF. CDR3 nucleotide sequence: TGTGCCAGCAGTCAGGGATATTCACCCCTCCACTTT.

The gene calls are TRBV5-1 and TRBJ2-1; D may be TRBD1 (5 bases). The CDR3 totals 15 residues. Germline assignment: CDR1 SGHRS and CDR2 YFSETQ. With 7 bases removed from V and 7 bases from J, the gap between germline ends came to 21 bases. The CDR3 loop is CASSSEPGYSNEQFF. The CDR3 DNA follows: TGCGCCAGCTCGTCGGAGCCAGGGTATAGTAATGAGCAGTTCTTC.

This chain uses TRBV14 with TRBJ2-1, with no clear D. This CDR3 is 12 amino acids long. CDR1 is SGHDN and CDR2 is FVKESK in the germline V gene. The germline V and J ends were trimmed by 0 bases and 7 bases, with 4 bases remaining between them. CDR3 coding DNA: TGTGCCAGCAGCCAAGATCCAAATGAGCAGTTCTTC. Translated, it gives CASSQDPNEQFF.

The chain combines TRBV28 with TRBJ1-1, with 7 nucleotides matching TRBD1. CDR1 and CDR2 (germline): MDHEN, SYDVKM. The CDR3 loop spans 13 amino acids. J gave up 4 bases and V 8 bases, and 7 bases lay outside the gene matches. The CDR3 nucleotides read TGTGCCAGCTCAGCAGGGGGAGGCACTGAAGCTTTCTTT. It yields the protein CASSAGGGTEAFF.

The chain has TRBV5-1 and TRBJ1-1; 7 nucleotides match TRBD1. Germline-derived CDR1 and CDR2 are SGHRS and YFSETQ. J lost 1 base, V lost 4 bases, and 1 base had no gene match. This CDR3 has 13 residues. The CDR3 DNA follows: TGCGCCAGCAGCCCAGGGGGGAACACTGAAGCTTTCTTT. Amino acids: CASSPGGNTEAFF.

J is TRBJ1-2 and V is TRBV20-1; D not certain. The CDR3 sequence is 10 residues long. V lost 6 bases and J 8 bases, leaving 10 bases between the germline ends. The germline V gene has CDR1 DFQATT and CDR2 SNEGSKA (reference sequence). CDR3 in DNA: TGCAGTGCCCAGAGGGAGGGCTACACCTTC. It is translated as CSAQREGYTF.

The chain joins TRBV7-6 to TRBJ1-2; tentatively, D is TRBD1 (5 bases). Germline assignment: CDR1 SGHVS and CDR2 FNYEAQ. The CDR3 contains 15 residues. V was clipped by 4 bases and J by 6 bases, with 18 bases between them. The CDR3 is CASSSLGAGGDGYTF. The CDR3 coding sequence is TGTGCCAGCAGCTCCCTCGGCGCGGGAGGGGATGGCTACACCTTC.

The rearrangement joins TRBV27 to TRBJ1-5, with D possibly matching TRBD1 (6 bases). There are 14 residues in the CDR3. Germline V CDR1 and CDR2: MNHEY, SMNVEV (reference sequence). The ends were cut back, 6 bases at V and 7 bases at J, with 16 bases in the middle. Written as DNA, the CDR3 is TGTGCCAGCAGCTTAACAGGGACCCAACAGCCCCAGCATTTT. Translating gives CASSLTGTQQPQHF.

The rearrangement uses TRBV7-6 and TRBJ2-6, with unresolved D. The CDR3 spans 13 residues. Germline CDR1 reads SGHVS; CDR2 reads FNYEAQ. With 6 bases removed from V and 2 bases from J, the gap between germline ends came to 5 bases. Written as DNA, the CDR3 is TGTGCCAGCAGTGTAACTGGGGCCAACGTCCTGACTTTC. It is translated as CASSVTGANVLTF.

The V gene is TRBV13, the J gene TRBJ2-1, with D possibly TRBD2 on 7 matching bases. The CDR3 has 13 amino acids. V lost 5 bases and J 9 bases, leaving 14 bases between the germline ends. Germline loops: CDR1 PRHDT, CDR2 FYEKMQ (reference sequence). CDR3 loop: CASSGTGRVEQFF. CDR3 DNA sequence: TGTGCCAGCAGCGGCACAGGGAGGGTTGAGCAGTTCTTC.